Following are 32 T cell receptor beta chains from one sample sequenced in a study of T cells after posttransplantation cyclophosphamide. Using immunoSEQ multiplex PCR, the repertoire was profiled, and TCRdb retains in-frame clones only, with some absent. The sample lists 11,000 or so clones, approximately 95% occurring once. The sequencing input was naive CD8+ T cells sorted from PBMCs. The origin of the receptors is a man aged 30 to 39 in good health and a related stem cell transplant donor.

The CDR3 DNA sequence: TGTGCCAGCAGCTTACCGACCAGCCCCGCACCCCAGGGGAATGAGCAGTTCTTC. Its protein is CASSLPTSPAPQGNEQFF. The chain has TRBV7-9 and TRBJ2-1, with D possibly matching TRBD1 (6 bases). Deletions cut 2 bases from V and 7 bases from J, with 24 bases between. Germline CDR1 is SEHNR and CDR2 is FQNEAQ (reference sequence). CDR3 length: 18 amino acids.

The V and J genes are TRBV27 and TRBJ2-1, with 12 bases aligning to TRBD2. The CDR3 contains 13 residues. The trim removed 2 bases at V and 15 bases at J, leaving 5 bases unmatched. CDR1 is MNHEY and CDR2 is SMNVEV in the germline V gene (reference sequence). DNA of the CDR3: TGTGCCAGCAGTTTAGGACTAGCGGGGAACCCGTTCTTC. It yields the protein CASSLGLAGNPFF.

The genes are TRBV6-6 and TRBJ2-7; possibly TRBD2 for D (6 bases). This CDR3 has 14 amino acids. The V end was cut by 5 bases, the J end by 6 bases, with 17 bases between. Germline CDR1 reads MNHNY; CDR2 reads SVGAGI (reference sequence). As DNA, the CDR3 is TGTGCCAGCAGTAACCCGGGACTTAGTGGCGAGCAGTACTTC. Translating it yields CASSNPGLSGEQYF.

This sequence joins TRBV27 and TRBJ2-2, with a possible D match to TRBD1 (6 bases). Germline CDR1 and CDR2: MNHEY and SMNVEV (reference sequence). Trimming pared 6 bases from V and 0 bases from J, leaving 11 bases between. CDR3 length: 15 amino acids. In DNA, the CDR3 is TGTGCCAGCAGCCCGGACAGCGCGAACACCGGGGAGCTGTTTTTT. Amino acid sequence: CASSPDSANTGELFF.

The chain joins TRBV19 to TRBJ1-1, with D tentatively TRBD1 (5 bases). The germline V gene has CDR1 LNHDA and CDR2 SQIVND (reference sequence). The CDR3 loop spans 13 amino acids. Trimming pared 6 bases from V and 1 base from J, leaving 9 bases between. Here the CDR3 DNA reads TGTGCCAGTAGGCCGGGGGGGAACACTGAAGCTTTCTTT. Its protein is CASRPGGNTEAFF.

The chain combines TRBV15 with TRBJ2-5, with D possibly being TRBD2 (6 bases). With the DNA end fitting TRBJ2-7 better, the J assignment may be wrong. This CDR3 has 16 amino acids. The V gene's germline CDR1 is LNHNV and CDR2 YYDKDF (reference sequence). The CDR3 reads CATSSPRDLSSYEQYF. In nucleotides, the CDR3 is TGTGCCACCAGCAGCCCCCGGGACTTGAGCTCCTACGAGCAGTACTTC.

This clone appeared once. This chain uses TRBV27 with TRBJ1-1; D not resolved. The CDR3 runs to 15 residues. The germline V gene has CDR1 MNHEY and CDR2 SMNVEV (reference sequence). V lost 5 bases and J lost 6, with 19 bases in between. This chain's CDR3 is CASSPLADSGAEAFF. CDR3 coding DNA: TGTGCCAGCAGTCCCCTTGCGGACTCTGGGGCTGAAGCTTTCTTT.

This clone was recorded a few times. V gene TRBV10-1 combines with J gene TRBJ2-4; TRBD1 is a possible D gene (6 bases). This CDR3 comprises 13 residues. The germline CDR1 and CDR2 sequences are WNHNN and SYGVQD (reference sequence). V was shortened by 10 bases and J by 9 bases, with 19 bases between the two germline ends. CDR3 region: CATHEAQGSIQYF. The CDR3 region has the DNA TGCGCCACCCATGAGGCGCAGGGGAGCATTCAGTACTTC.

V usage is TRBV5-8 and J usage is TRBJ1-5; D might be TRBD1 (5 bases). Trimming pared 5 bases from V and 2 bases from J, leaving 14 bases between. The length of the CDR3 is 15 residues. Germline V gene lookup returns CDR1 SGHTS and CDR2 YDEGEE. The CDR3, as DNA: TGTGCCAGCAGTTTCGGACTACAGGGCAATCAGCCCCAGCATTTT. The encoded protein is CASSFGLQGNQPQHF.

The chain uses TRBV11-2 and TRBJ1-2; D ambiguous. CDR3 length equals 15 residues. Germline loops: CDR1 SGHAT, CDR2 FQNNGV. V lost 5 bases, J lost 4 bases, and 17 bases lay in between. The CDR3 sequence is CASSPEAGGGYGYTF. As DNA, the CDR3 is TGTGCCAGCAGCCCAGAGGCTGGAGGAGGCTATGGCTACACCTTC. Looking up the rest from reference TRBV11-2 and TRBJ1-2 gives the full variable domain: EAGVAQSPRYKIIEKRQSVAFWCNPISGHATLYWYQQILGQGPKLLIQFQNNGVVDDSQLPKDRFSAERLKGVDSTLKIQPAKLEDSAVYLCASSPEAGGGYGYTFGSGTRLTVV.

CDR3 bases: TGTGCCAGTGGGGACAGGGGCTCCTACGAGCAGTACTTC. Protein product: CASGDRGSYEQYF. This sequence joins TRBV19 and TRBJ2-7, with TRBD1 identical over 10 bases. Trimming took 8 bases from V and 0 from J; bases not matched to a gene: 1. Germline V lookup: CDR1 LNHDA, CDR2 SQIVND (reference sequence). CDR3 length: 13 residues.

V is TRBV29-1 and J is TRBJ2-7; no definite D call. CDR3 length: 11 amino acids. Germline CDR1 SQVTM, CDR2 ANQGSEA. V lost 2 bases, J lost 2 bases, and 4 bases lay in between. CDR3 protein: CSVENTYEQYF. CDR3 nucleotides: TGCAGCGTTGAAAACACCTACGAGCAGTACTTC.

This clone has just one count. CDR3: CASSLGLASEQFF. In DNA, the CDR3 is TGTGCCAGCAGCTTAGGGCTAGCAAGTGAGCAGTTCTTC. The J gene is TRBJ2-1, the V gene TRBV7-2, with D possibly being TRBD2 (5 bases). The germline V gene has CDR1 SGHTA and CDR2 FQGNSA. Deletions cut 1 base from V and 9 bases from J, with 10 bases between. The length of the CDR3 is 13 residues. Based on the CDR3 plus reference TRBV7-2 and TRBJ2-1, the full variable domain is GAGVSQSPSNKVTEKGKDVELRCDPISGHTALYWYRQSLGQGLEFLIYFQGNSAPDKSGLPSDRFSAERTGGSVSTLTIQRTQQEDSAVYLCASSLGLASEQFFGPGTRLTVL.

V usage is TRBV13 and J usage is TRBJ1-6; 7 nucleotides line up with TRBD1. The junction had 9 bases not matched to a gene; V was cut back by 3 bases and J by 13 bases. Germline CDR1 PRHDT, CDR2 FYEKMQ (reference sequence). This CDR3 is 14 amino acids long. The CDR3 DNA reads TGTGCCAGCAGCTTCCAGACAGGGCTCTCGCCCCTCCACTTT. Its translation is CASSFQTGLSPLHF.

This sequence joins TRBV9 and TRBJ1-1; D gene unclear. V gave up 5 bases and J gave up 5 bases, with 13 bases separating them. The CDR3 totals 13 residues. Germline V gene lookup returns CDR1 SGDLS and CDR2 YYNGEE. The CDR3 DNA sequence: TGTGCCAGCAGAGCACTGGAGGGTACTGAAGCTTTCTTT. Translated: CASRALEGTEAFF. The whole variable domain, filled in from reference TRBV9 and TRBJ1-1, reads DSGVTQTPKHLITATGQRVTLRCSPRSGDLSVYWYQQSLDQGLQFLIQYYNGEERAKGNILERFSAQQFPDLHSELNLSSLELGDSALYFCASRALEGTEAFFGQGTRLTVV.

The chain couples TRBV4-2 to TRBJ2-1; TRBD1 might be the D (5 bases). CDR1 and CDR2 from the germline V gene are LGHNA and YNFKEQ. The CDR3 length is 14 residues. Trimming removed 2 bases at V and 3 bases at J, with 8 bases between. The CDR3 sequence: CASSQTTDYNEQFF. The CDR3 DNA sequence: TGTGCCAGCAGCCAAACGACAGACTACAATGAGCAGTTCTTC.

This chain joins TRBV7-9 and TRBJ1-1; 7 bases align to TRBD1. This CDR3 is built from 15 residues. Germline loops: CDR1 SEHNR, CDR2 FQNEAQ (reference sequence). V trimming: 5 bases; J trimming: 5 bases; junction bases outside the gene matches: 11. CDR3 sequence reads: CASSHLQGMRTEAFF. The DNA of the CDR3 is TGTGCCAGCAGCCACTTACAGGGGATGAGGACTGAAGCTTTCTTT.

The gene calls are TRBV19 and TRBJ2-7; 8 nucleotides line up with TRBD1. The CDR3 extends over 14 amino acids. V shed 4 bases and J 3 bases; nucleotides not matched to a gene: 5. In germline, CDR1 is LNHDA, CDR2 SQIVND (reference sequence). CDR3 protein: CASSTYGQGYEQYF. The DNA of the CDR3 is TGTGCCAGTAGTACCTACGGACAGGGCTACGAGCAGTACTTC.

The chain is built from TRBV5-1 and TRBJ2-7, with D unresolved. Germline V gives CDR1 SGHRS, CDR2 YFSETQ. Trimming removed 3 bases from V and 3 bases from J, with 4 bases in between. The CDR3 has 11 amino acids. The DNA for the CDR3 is TGCGCCAGCAGCTCGGGCTACGAGCAGTACTTC. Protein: CASSSGYEQYF.

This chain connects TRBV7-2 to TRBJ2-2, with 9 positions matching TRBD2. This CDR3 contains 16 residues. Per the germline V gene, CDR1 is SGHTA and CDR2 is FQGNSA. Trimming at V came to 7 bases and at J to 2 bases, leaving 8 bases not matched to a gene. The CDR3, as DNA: TGTGCCAGCAACGACCTAGCGGGGACCAACACCGGGGAGCTGTTTTTT. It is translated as CASNDLAGTNTGELFF.

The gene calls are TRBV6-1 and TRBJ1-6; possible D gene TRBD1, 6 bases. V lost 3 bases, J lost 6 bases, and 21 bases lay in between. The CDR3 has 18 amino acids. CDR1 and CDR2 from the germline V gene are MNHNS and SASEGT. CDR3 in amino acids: CASSEKGHRRSSNSPLHF. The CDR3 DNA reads TGTGCCAGCAGTGAGAAGGGACACCGTCGTTCAAGTAATTCACCCCTCCACTTT.

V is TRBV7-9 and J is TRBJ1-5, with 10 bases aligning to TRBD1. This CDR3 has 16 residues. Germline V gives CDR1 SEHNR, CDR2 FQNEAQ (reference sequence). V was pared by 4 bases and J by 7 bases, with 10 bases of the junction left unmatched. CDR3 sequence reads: CASSSSGTGVRQPQHF. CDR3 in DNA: TGTGCCAGCAGCTCCTCCGGGACAGGGGTCAGGCAGCCCCAGCATTTT.

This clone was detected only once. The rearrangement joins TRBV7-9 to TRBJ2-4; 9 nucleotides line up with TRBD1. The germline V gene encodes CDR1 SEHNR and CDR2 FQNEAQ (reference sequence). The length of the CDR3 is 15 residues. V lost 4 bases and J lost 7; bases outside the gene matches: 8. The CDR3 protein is CASSSDRDRDNIQYF. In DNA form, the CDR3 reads TGTGCCAGCAGCTCAGACCGGGACAGGGATAACATTCAGTACTTC. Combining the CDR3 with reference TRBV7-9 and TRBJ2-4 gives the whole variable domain DTGVSQNPRHKITKRGQNVTFRCDPISEHNRLYWYRQTLGQGPEFLTYFQNEAQLEKSRLLSDRFSAERPKGSFSTLEIQRTEQGDSAMYLCASSSDRDRDNIQYFGAGTRLSVL.

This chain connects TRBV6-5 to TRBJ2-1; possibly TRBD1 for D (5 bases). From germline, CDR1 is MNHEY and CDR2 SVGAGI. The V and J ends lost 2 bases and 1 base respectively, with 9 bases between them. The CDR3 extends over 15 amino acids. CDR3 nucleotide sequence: TGTGCCAGCAGTTACACTCAGGGATCCTACAATGAGCAGTTCTTC. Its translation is CASSYTQGSYNEQFF.

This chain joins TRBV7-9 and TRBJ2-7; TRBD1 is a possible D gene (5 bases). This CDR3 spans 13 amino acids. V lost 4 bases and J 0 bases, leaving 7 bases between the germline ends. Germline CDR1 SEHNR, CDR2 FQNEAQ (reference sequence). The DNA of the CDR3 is TGTGCCAGCAGCTCAGGACACTCCTACGAGCAGTACTTC. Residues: CASSSGHSYEQYF.

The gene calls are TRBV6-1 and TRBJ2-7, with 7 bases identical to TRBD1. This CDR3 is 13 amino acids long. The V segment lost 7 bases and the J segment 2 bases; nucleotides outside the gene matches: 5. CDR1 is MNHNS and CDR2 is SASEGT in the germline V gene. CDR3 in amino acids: CASKLQGTYEQYF. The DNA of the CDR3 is TGTGCCAGCAAATTACAGGGGACCTACGAGCAGTACTTC.

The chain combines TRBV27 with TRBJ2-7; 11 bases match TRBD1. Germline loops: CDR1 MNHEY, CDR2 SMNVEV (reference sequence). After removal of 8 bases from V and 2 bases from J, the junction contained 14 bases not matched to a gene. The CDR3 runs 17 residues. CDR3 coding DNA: TGTGCCAGCTTTGGGACAGGGGGTCTTTCCTCCACCTACGAGCAGTACTTC. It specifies CASFGTGGLSSTYEQYF.

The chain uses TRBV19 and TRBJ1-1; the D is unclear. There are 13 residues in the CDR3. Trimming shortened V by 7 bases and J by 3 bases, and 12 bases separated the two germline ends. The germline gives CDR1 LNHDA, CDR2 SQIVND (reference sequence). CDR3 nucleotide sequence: TGTGCCAGTAACGAAAACGGGGACACTGAAGCTTTCTTT. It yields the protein CASNENGDTEAFF.

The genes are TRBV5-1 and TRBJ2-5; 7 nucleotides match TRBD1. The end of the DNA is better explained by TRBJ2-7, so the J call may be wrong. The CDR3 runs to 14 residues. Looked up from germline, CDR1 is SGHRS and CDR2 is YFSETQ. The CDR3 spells CASSWTGPGDEQYF. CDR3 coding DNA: TGCGCCAGCAGCTGGACAGGACCGGGCGACGAGCAGTACTTC.

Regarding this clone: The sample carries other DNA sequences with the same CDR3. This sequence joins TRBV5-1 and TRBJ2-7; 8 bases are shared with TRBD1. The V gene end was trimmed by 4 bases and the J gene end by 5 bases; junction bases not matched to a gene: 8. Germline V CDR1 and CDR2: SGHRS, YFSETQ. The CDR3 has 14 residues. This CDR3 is CASSRGQGADEQYF. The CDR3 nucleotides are TGCGCCAGCAGCCGGGGGCAGGGGGCCGACGAGCAGTACTTC.

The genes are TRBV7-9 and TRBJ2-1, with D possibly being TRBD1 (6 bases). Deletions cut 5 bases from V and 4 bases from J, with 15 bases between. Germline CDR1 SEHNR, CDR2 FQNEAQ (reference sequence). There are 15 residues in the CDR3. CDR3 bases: TGTGCCAGCAGCCTCGGGACACGTTTATACAATGAGCAGTTCTTC. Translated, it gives CASSLGTRLYNEQFF.

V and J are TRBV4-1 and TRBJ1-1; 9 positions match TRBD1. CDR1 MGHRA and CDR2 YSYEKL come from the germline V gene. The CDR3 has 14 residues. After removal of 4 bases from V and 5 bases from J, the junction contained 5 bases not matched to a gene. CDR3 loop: CASSPGTGQTEAFF. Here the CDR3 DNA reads TGCGCCAGCAGCCCGGGGACAGGGCAAACTGAAGCTTTCTTT.